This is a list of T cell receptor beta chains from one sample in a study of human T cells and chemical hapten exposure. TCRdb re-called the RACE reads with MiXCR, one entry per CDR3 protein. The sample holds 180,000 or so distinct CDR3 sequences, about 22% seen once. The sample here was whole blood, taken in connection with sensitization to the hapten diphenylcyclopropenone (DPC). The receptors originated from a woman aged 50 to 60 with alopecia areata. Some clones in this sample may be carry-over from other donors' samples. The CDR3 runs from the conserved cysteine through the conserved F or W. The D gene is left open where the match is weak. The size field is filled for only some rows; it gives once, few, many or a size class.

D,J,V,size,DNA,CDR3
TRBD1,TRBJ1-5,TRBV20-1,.,TGCAGTGCGCAGACAGGGGGCGAGAATCAGCCCCAGCATTTT,CSAQTGGENQPQHF
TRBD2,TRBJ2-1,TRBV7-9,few,TGTGCCAGCAGCTCCGAGCGGGATCAATACAATGAGCAGTTCTTC,CASSSERDQYNEQFF
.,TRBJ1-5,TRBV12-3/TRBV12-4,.,TGTGCCAGCAGTTTAAGCAGGGGAAACAATCAGCCCCAGCATTTT,CASSLSRGNNQPQHF
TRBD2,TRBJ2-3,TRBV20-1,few,TGCAGTGCCCGAGGGTCCAGCGGGAGGGTCCCAGATACGCAGTATTTT,CSARGSSGRVPDTQYF
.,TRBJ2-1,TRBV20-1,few,TGCAGCTCGTCGGGGGTGAACTCCTACAATGAGCAGTTCTTC,CSSSGVNSYNEQFF
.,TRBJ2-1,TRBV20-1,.,TGCAGTGCTAGAGGATCACTCCACAATGAGCAGTTCTTC,CSARGSLHNEQFF
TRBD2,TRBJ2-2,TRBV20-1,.,TGCAGTGCCCAGACTAGCGGGGCCGGGGAGCTGTTTTTT,CSAQTSGAGELFF
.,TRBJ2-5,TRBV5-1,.,TGCGCCAGCAGCTTAAGCCACCTTGGAGAGACCCAGTACTTC,CASSLSHLGETQYF
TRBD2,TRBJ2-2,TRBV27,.,TGTGCCAGCAGCCCTCAGCGGGAGACCCTTCTGGTCACCGGGGAGCTGTTTTTT,CASSPQRETLLVTGELFF
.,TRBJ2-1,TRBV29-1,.,TGCAGCGTTCTACAGTTTTCCTACAATGAGCAGTTCTTC,CSVLQFSYNEQFF
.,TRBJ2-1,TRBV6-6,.,TGTGCCAGCAGTCCCTTGTCCCCCAATGAGCAGTTCTTC,CASSPLSPNEQFF
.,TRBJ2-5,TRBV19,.,TGTGCCAGTAGTAATGGGGGGAGCCAAGAGACCCAGTACTTC,CASSNGGSQETQYF
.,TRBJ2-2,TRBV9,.,TGTGCCAGCAGCGTGGGTAAACAGAAGAACACCGGGGAGCTGTTTTTT,CASSVGKQKNTGELFF
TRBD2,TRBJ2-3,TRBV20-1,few,TGCAGTGCTCCAGCGGGGGGCAGCACAGATACGCAGTATTTT,CSAPAGGSTDTQYF
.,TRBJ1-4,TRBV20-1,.,TGCAGTGCTAGAGATTCAGGCTCCCAGAATGAAAAACTGTTTTTT,CSARDSGSQNEKLFF
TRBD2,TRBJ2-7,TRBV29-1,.,TGCAGCGTTGTGCTAGCGGGAGCTGGCGAGCAGTACTTC,CSVVLAGAGEQYF
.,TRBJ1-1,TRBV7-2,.,TGTGCCAGCAGCTTCGGCAGGACAGTGGGATACACTGAAGCTTTCTTT,CASSFGRTVGYTEAFF
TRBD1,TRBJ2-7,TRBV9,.,TGTGCCAGCAGCGTAGGGGGAGCCGGGACAGCCTTCTACGAGCAGTACTTC,CASSVGGAGTAFYEQYF
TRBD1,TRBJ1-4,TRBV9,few,TGTGCCAGCAGCGGGCCTGACAGGGGCGGCCCCAATGAAAAACTGTTTTTT,CASSGPDRGGPNEKLFF
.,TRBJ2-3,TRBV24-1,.,TGTGCCACCAGTGATAGTAGGGTCCCCGATACGCAGTATTTT,CATSDSRVPDTQYF
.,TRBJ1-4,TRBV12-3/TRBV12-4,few,TGTGCCAGCAGCTGGGAGGGTGAAAAACTGTTTTTT,CASSWEGEKLFF
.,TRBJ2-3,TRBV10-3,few,TGTGCCATCAGTGAGGTTCCCACCACAGATACGCAGTATTTT,CAISEVPTTDTQYF
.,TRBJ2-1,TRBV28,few,TGTGCCAGCAGTTTGGGGGGGACAGACACCTACAATGAGCAGTTCTTC,CASSLGGTDTYNEQFF
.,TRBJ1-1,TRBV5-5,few,TGTGCCAGCAGCTTGAGATGGGGATCCCTGGGTGAAGCTTTCTTT,CASSLRWGSLGEAFF
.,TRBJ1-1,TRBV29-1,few,TGCAGCGCCGTGCCGGGGGATCGCACTGAAGCTTTCTTT,CSAVPGDRTEAFF
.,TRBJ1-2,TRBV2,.,TGTGCCAGCAGTGAAGGTTCCACCTTCTATGGCTACACCTTC,CASSEGSTFYGYTF
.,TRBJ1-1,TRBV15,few,TGTGCCACCGGGGTGAACACTGAAGCTTTCTTT,CATGVNTEAFF
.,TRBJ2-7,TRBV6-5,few,TGTGCCAGCAGACCTACCGGGCGGCTCGGATCCTACGAGCAGTACTTC,CASRPTGRLGSYEQYF
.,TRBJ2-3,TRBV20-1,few,TGCAGTGCCCCGCGGGGCACAGATACGCAGTATTTT,CSAPRGTDTQYF
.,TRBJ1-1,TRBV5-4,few,TGTGCCAGCAGCTTTCCGGGACGTCGGGAAGCGGCTGAAGCTTTCTTT,CASSFPGRREAAEAFF
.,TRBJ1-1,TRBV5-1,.,TGCGCCAGCAGCAACCTACAGGGTAGGCCTGAAGCTTTCTTT,CASSNLQGRPEAFF
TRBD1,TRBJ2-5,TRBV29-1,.,TGCAGCGTTCGGTCTCAGGGGGCGGAAGAGACCCAGTACTTC,CSVRSQGAEETQYF
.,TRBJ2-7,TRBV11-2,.,TGTGCCAGCAGCCCAGTCTCCTACGAGCAGTACTTC,CASSPVSYEQYF
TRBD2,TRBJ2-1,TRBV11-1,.,TGTGTCAGCAGCTTGCACCTACTAGCGGGAGCCGACAATGAGCAGTTCTTC,CVSSLHLLAGADNEQFF
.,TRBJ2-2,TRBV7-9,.,TGTGCCAGCAGCTTAGGATCAGCGAGGACCGGGGAGCTGTTTTTT,CASSLGSARTGELFF
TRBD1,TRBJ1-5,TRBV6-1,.,TGTGCCAGCAGTGAAGGTACAGGGGAGGTTCAGCCCCAGCATTTT,CASSEGTGEVQPQHF
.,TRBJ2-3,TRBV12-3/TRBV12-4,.,TGTGCCAGCAGTTTCCGGGCGGCTAGGCAGTTCGCAGATACGCAGTATTTT,CASSFRAARQFADTQYF
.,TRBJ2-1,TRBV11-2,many,TGTGCCAGCAGCTTCGACCCCAATGAGCAGTTCTTC,CASSFDPNEQFF
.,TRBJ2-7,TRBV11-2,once,TGTGCCAGCAGGCCCATTCGCCAGGGCTACGAGCAGTACTTC,CASRPIRQGYEQYF
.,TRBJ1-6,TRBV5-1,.,TGCGCCAGCAGCTTGAACCCCTTGGAAAATAATAATTCACCCCTCCACTTT,CASSLNPLENNNSPLHF
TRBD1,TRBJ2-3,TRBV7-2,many,TGTGCCAGCAGCCCGCGGACAGGGGAAGATACGCAGTATTTT,CASSPRTGEDTQYF
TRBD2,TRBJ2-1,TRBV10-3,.,TGTGCCATCAGGCAGACTAGCGGAGGTAATGAGCAGTTCTTC,CAIRQTSGGNEQFF
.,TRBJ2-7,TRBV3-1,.,TGTGCCAGCAGCCAAGAGGTGGGCAGGGGAGTTGGCGAGCAGTACTTC,CASSQEVGRGVGEQYF
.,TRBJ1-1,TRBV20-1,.,TGCAGTGCTATCAAAGACACTGAAGCTTTCTTT,CSAIKDTEAFF
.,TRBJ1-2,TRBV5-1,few,TGCGCCAGCAGCTTGGCCGGAGTTCATGGCTACACCTTC,CASSLAGVHGYTF